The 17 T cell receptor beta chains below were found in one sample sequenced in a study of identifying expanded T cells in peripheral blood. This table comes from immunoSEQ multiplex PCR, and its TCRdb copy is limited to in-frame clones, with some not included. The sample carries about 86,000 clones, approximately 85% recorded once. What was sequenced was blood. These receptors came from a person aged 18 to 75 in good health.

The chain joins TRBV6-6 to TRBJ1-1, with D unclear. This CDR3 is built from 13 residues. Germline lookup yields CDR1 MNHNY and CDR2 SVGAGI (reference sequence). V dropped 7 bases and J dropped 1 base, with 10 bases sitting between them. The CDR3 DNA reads TGTGCCAGCATGAAGGAGGCGAACACTGAAGCTTTCTTT. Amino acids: CASMKEANTEAFF.

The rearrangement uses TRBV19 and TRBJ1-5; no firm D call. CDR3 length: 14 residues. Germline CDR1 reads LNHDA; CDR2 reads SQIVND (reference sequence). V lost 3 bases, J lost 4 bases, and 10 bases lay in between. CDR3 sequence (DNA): TGTGCCAGTAGTATGGGCTTGCTTAATCAGCCCCAGCATTTT. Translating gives CASSMGLLNQPQHF.

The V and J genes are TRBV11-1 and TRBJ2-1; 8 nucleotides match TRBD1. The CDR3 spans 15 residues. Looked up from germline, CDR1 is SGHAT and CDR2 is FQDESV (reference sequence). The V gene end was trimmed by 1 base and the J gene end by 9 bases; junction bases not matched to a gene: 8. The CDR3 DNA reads TGTGCCAGCAGCTTAGATGGACAGGGAGTGTTTGAGCAGTTCTTC. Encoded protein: CASSLDGQGVFEQFF.

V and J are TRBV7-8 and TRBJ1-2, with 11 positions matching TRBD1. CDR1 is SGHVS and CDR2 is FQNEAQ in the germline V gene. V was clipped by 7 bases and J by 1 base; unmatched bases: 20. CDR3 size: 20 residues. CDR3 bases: TGTGCCAGCACCCATGGACAGGGGGCCAGGTACCCGCGAAATAACTATGGCTACACCTTC. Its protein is CASTHGQGARYPRNNYGYTF.

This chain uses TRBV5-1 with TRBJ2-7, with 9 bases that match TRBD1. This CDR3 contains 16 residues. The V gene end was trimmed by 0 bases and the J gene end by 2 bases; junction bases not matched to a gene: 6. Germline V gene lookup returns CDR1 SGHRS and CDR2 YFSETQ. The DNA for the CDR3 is TGCGCCAGCAGCTTGGGAGGCGGGGACAGGGCCTACGAGCAGTACTTC. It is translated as CASSLGGGDRAYEQYF.

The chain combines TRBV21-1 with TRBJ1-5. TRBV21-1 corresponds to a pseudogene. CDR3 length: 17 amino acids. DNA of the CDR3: TGTGCCAGCACCCGGACACTCAGGAGGGCAAGCAATCAGCCCCAGCATTTT. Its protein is CASTRTLRRASNQPQHF.

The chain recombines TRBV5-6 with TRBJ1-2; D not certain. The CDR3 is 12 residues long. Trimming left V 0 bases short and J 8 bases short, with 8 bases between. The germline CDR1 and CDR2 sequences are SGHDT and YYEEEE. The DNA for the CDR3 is TGTGCCAGCAGCTTGGGGCGAGGAGGCTACACCTTC. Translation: CASSLGRGGYTF.

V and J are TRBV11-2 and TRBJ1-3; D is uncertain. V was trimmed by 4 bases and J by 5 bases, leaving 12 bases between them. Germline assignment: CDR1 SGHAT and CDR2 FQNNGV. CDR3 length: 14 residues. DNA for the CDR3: TGTGCCAGCAGCTCCTTTGGGTGGCGAAACACCATATATTTT. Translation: CASSSFGWRNTIYF.

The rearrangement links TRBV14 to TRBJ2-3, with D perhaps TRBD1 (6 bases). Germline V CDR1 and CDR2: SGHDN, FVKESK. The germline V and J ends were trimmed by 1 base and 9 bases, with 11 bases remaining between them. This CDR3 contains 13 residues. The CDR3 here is CASSQVGRGTQYF. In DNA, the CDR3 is TGTGCCAGCAGCCAAGTAGGAAGGGGGACGCAGTATTTT.

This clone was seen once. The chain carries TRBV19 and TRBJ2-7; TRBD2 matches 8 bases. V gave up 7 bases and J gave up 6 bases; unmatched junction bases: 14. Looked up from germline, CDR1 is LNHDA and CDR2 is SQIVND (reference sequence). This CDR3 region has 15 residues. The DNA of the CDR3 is TGTGCCAGTACCCCGTTGGGTAGCGGGACTGGCGAGCAGTACTTC. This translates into CASTPLGSGTGEQYF.

The CDR3 protein is CAWSVMLAGTDTQYF. The DNA of the CDR3 is TGTGCCTGGAGTGTAATGCTAGCGGGCACAGATACGCAGTATTTT. The chain has TRBV30 and TRBJ2-3; TRBD2 aligns across 7 bases. Germline V gives CDR1 GTSNPN, CDR2 SVGIG (reference sequence). This CDR3 comprises 15 residues. The V and J ends lost 0 bases and 1 base, in that order; junction bases with no gene match: 4.

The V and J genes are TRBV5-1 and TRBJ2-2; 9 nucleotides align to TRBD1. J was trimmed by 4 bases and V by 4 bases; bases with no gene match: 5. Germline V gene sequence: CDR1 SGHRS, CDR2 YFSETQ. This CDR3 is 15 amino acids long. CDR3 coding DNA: TGCGCCAGCAGCCCAGGACAGGGGACCACCGGGGAGCTGTTTTTT. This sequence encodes CASSPGQGTTGELFF.

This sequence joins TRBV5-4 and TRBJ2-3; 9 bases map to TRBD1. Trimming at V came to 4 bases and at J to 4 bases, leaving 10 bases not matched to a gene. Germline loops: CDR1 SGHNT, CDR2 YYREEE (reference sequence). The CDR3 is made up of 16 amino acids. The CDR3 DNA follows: TGTGCCAGCAGCGACGGTGGGACAGGGCCAGCAGATACGCAGTATTTT. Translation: CASSDGGTGPADTQYF.

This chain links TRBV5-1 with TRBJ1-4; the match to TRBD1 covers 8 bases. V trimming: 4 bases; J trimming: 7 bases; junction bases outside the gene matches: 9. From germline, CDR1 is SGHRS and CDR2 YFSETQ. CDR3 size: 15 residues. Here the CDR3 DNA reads TGCGCCAGCAGCACAACAGGGGGTAGAGGTGAAAAACTGTTTTTT. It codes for CASSTTGGRGEKLFF.

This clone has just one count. CDR3 amino acids: CASRDTGGSGQPQHF. The CDR3 nucleotides are TGTGCCAGCAGGGATACAGGGGGTTCTGGTCAGCCCCAGCATTTT. The J gene is TRBJ1-5, the V gene TRBV6-1; 8 nucleotides line up with TRBD1. V shed 6 bases, J shed 6 bases, and the junction held 10 bases outside the gene matches. Germline V gene lookup returns CDR1 MNHNS and CDR2 SASEGT. This CDR3 contains 15 residues.

CDR3 amino acids: CASSPGQGRVGYTF. CDR3 sequence (DNA): TGTGCCAGCAGTCCGGGACAGGGGAGGGTTGGCTACACCTTC. This chain uses TRBV6-5 with TRBJ1-2; 10 bases match TRBD1. Germline assignment: CDR1 MNHEY and CDR2 SVGAGI. This CDR3 is 14 amino acids long. V lost 5 bases and J lost 7; bases outside the gene matches: 7.

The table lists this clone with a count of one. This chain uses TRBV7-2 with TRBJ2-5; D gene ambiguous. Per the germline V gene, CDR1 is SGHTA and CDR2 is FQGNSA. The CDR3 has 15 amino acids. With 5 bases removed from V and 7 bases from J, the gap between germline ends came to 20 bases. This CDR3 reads CASSELLIVWGTQYF. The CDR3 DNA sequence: TGTGCCAGCAGCGAACTCCTGATAGTCTGGGGGACCCAGTACTTC.